This TCR beta chain was recorded in a study of shared clonotypes between healthy human individuals. Repertoires were generated with immunoSEQ multiplex PCR, while TCRdb's copy carries only in-frame clones and drops some. The sample lists 2 million to 3 million clones, roughly 93% occurring once. The CDR3 is 15 amino acids. Germline CDR1 and CDR2: GTSNPN and SVGIG (reference sequence). The V and J ends lost 1 base and 3 bases respectively, with 15 bases between them. The sample taken for sequencing was naive CD4+ T cells from PBMCs. The sample's subset: CD45RA+ positively selected. This receptor was obtained from a man aged 18 to 30 in good health. Some clones in this sample may be carry-over from other donors' samples. V is TRBV30 and J is TRBJ1-2; D unresolved. CDR3 region: CAWSARMGGYYGYTF. The CDR3 DNA is TGTGCCTGGAGTGCCAGAATGGGTGGATACTATGGCTACACCTTC.